The 22 T cell receptor beta chains given below trace back to one sample, sequenced in a study of identical twins. TCRdb analysed the 5' RACE reads with MiXCR anew, one entry per CDR3 protein. This table has nearly 650,000 distinct CDR3 sequences, 7% to 7.5% appearing once. This same sample was also part of a study on yellow fever vaccine responses in identical twins.

The sequenced material came from PBMCs. The receptors were gathered from a woman between 18 and 30 years old in good health.

The chain is built from TRBV19 and TRBJ1-2; the D is unclear. V lost 3 bases and J lost 2, with 7 bases in between. The CDR3 extends over 13 amino acids. Germline lookup yields CDR1 LNHDA and CDR2 SQIVND (reference sequence). CDR3 in amino acids: CASSMGTNYGYTF. The CDR3 region has the DNA TGTGCCAGTAGTATGGGCACCAACTATGGCTACACCTTC.

The genes are TRBV7-9 and TRBJ2-3; TRBD1 might be the D (6 bases). Trimming left V 5 bases short and J 3 bases short, with 18 bases between. There are 16 residues in the CDR3. The germline V gene has CDR1 SEHNR and CDR2 FQNEAQ (reference sequence). The DNA of the CDR3 is TGTGCCAGCAGCCTATTGCCGGGACACGGGACAGATACGCAGTATTTT. Its translation: CASSLLPGHGTDTQYF.

The chain has TRBV20-1 and TRBJ2-1; 8 positions agree with TRBD2. CDR1 is DFQATT, CDR2 SNEGSKA, per germline (reference sequence). V was pared by 1 base and J by 0 bases, with 8 bases of the junction left unmatched. This CDR3 contains 17 residues. The CDR3 region has the DNA TGCAGTGCTAGAGCTGTGAGCGGGACTAGCTCCTACAATGAGCAGTTCTTC. This gives the protein CSARAVSGTSSYNEQFF.

This clonotype showed up just a few times. The genes are TRBV20-1 and TRBJ2-1, with 9 bases aligning to TRBD2. Germline V CDR1 and CDR2: DFQATT, SNEGSKA (reference sequence). With 1 base clipped from V and 8 bases from J, the junction kept 12 bases outside the gene matches. The CDR3 length is 16 residues. The CDR3: CSARVWRGTSIDEQFF. The CDR3 DNA follows: TGCAGTGCTAGAGTATGGCGTGGGACTAGCATCGATGAGCAGTTCTTC.

This clonotype came up a few times. CDR3 loop: CASSDPGQGRPGYTF. The CDR3 DNA reads as TGTGCCAGCAGCGATCCGGGACAGGGTCGACCTGGCTACACCTTC. The rearrangement joins TRBV11-2 to TRBJ1-2, with 9 bases matching TRBD1. V was pared by 5 bases and J by 7 bases, with 11 bases of the junction left unmatched. This CDR3 is 15 amino acids long. Per the germline V gene, CDR1 is SGHAT and CDR2 is FQNNGV.

This chain links TRBV7-3 with TRBJ2-1, with D unclear. Trimming left V 1 base short and J 5 bases short, with 6 bases between. The CDR3 has 13 amino acids. In germline, CDR1 is SGHTA, CDR2 FQGTGA. The CDR3 spells CASSLNWNNEQFF. CDR3 DNA: TGTGCCAGCAGCTTAAATTGGAACAATGAGCAGTTCTTC.

This clonotype was recorded a few times. This chain joins TRBV11-3 and TRBJ2-3; possible D gene TRBD1, 6 bases. The CDR3 length is 16 residues. Deletions cut 5 bases from V and 0 bases from J, with 15 bases between. Germline V gene lookup returns CDR1 SGHNT and CDR2 YENEEA. For the CDR3, the DNA is TGTGCCAGCAGCCCAGGGACAACATCAAGCACAGATACGCAGTATTTT. It translates to CASSPGTTSSTDTQYF.

This chain connects TRBV4-1 to TRBJ2-2, with TRBD2 matching over 7 bases. CDR1 MGHRA and CDR2 YSYEKL come from the germline V gene. The CDR3 has 15 residues. V dropped 2 bases and J dropped 6; count of bases not matched to a gene: 6. The CDR3 DNA follows: TGCGCCAGCAGCCAACCCAGGACTAGATCCGGGGAGCTGTTTTTT. Translated, it gives CASSQPRTRSGELFF.

V usage is TRBV12-3 or TRBV12-4 and J usage is TRBJ2-5, with 8 bases aligning to TRBD2. CDR3 length: 16 residues. With V trimmed by 2 bases and J by 7 bases, 12 bases remained unmatched. The CDR3 region is CASSLTPPGGLGTQYF. Here the CDR3 DNA reads TGTGCCAGCAGTTTAACCCCTCCGGGGGGGCTTGGGACCCAGTACTTC.

V usage is TRBV12-3 or TRBV12-4 and J usage is TRBJ2-3; perhaps TRBD1 as D (6 bases). The V and J ends lost 3 bases and 3 bases respectively, with 13 bases between them. The CDR3 loop spans 15 amino acids. CDR3 in amino acids: CASSFLGARTDTQYF. As DNA, the CDR3 is TGTGCCAGCAGTTTTTTGGGGGCGCGGACAGATACGCAGTATTTT.

This clonotype was recorded many times. This chain joins TRBV6-1 and TRBJ1-6, with 7 bases aligning to TRBD1. Germline lookup yields CDR1 MNHNS and CDR2 SASEGT. This CDR3 is built from 16 residues. J lost 9 bases, V lost 6 bases, and 14 bases had no gene match. The CDR3 is CASSASDRAFSSPLHF. In DNA form, the CDR3 reads TGTGCCAGCAGCGCCTCCGACAGGGCATTCAGTTCACCCCTCCACTTT.

This clonotype has just a few counts. This chain links TRBV25-1 with TRBJ2-1, with 9 bases lining up with TRBD2. The CDR3 loop spans 12 amino acids. Germline CDR1 MGHDK, CDR2 SYGVNS. The CDR3 bases are TGTGCAGCAGGCGGGGGGGCCGGAGAGCAGTTCTTC. This encodes CAAGGGAGEQFF.

The rearrangement links TRBV10-3 to TRBJ2-4; no firm D call. Per germline, CDR1 ENHRY and CDR2 SYGVKD. The CDR3 is 16 amino acids. V was pared by 2 bases and J by 0 bases, with 11 bases between. CDR3 bases: TGTGCCATCAGTGAGCCAGAAACACTAGCCAAAAACATTCAGTACTTC. Its translation: CAISEPETLAKNIQYF.

The sample holds a few counts of this clonotype. The chain combines TRBV28 with TRBJ2-5; D may be TRBD1 or TRBD2 (6 bases each). The V end was cut by 3 bases, the J end by 5 bases, with 19 bases between. CDR1 is MDHEN and CDR2 is SYDVKM in the germline V gene. This CDR3 has 16 residues. The CDR3 DNA reads TGTGCCAGCAGTTTTAGGGCTAGCCGGAGGGGGGAGACCCAGTACTTC. It encodes CASSFRASRRGETQYF. The full variable domain, with the rest looked up from reference TRBV28 and TRBJ2-5, is DVKVTQSSRYLVKRTGEKVFLECVQDMDHENMFWYRQDPGLGLRLIYFSYDVKMKEKGDIPEGYSVSREKKERFSLILESASTNQTSMYLCASSFRASRRGETQYFGPGTRLLVL.

This chain joins TRBV11-1 and TRBJ2-3, with D hard to call. This CDR3 region has 16 residues. Trimming removed 7 bases from V and 1 base from J, with 18 bases in between. Germline V gene data show CDR1 as SGHAT and CDR2 as FQDESV (reference sequence). CDR3 residues: CASTHLTTLRTDTQYF. CDR3 bases: TGTGCCAGCACGCACCTAACTACACTCCGCACAGATACGCAGTATTTT.

CDR3 amino acids: CASSQGSLGYTQYF. CDR3 sequence (DNA): TGTGCCAGCAGCCAAGGGTCTCTGGGATATACGCAGTATTTT. V and J are TRBV13 and TRBJ2-3; D uncertain. Trimming cost V 5 bases and J 7 bases, with 16 bases left between them. The CDR3 sequence is 14 residues long. Germline V CDR1 and CDR2: PRHDT, FYEKMQ (reference sequence).

The chain carries TRBV12-3 or TRBV12-4 and TRBJ2-7; 10 positions agree with TRBD2. This CDR3 region has 16 residues. With V trimmed by 2 bases and J by 2 bases, 6 bases remained unmatched. The CDR3 spells CASSLYVAGGPYEQYF. The DNA of the CDR3 is TGTGCCAGCAGTTTATATGTAGCGGGAGGCCCCTACGAGCAGTACTTC.

This clonotype turned up a few times. This sequence joins TRBV11-2 and TRBJ1-6, with D uncertain. The ends were cut back, 1 base at V and 2 bases at J, with 9 bases in the middle. This CDR3 has 16 amino acids. The germline V gene encodes CDR1 SGHAT and CDR2 FQNNGV. Written as DNA, the CDR3 is TGTGCCAGCAGCTTAGTTCGGGGTGCCTATAATTCACCCCTCCACTTT. It is translated as CASSLVRGAYNSPLHF.

A few counts support this clonotype. The V call is TRBV2, the J call TRBJ2-5; D is perhaps TRBD1 (5 bases). V was trimmed by 2 bases and J by 5 bases, leaving 12 bases between them. Germline CDR1 SNHLY, CDR2 FYNNEI. The CDR3 has 14 amino acids. The CDR3 reads CASSEPGHGETQYF. CDR3 DNA: TGTGCCAGCAGTGAACCAGGACATGGGGAGACCCAGTACTTC.

In this sample, this clonotype turned up many times. V is TRBV29-1 and J is TRBJ1-1, with a tentative D call TRBD1 (5 bases). This CDR3 region has 13 residues. The V gene lost 7 bases and the J gene lost 1 base, with 13 bases spanning the gap. The germline V gene has CDR1 SQVTM and CDR2 ANQGSEA. This chain's CDR3 is CSDMGTGNTEAFF. CDR3 DNA sequence: TGCAGCGATATGGGTACAGGGAACACTGAAGCTTTCTTT. The whole variable domain, remainder taken from reference TRBV29-1 and TRBJ1-1, is SAVISQKPSRDICQRGTSLTIQCQVDSQVTMMFWYRQQPGQSLTLIATANQGSEATYESGFVIDKFPISRPNLTFSTLTVSNMSPEDSSIYLCSDMGTGNTEAFFGQGTRLTVV.

This clonotype came up a few times. J is TRBJ2-1 and V is TRBV27, with 8 bases matching TRBD2. Trimming at V came to 5 bases and at J to 9 bases, leaving 12 bases not matched to a gene. The CDR3 loop spans 15 amino acids. Germline V gene sequence: CDR1 MNHEY, CDR2 SMNVEV (reference sequence). The CDR3 loop reads CASSLKRGLSSEQFF. The CDR3 nucleotides are TGTGCCAGCAGTCTCAAGCGGGGGTTATCCTCTGAGCAGTTCTTC.

This clonotype was seen a few times. The rearrangement links TRBV4-1 to TRBJ2-3; a weak D match, TRBD1 (6 bases). Trimming pared 3 bases from V and 2 bases from J, leaving 12 bases between. The CDR3 covers 15 residues. Germline CDR1 reads MGHRA; CDR2 reads YSYEKL. As DNA, the CDR3 is TGCGCCAGCAGCCAGTCGGGACACACCACAGATACGCAGTATTTT. This codes for CASSQSGHTTDTQYF.